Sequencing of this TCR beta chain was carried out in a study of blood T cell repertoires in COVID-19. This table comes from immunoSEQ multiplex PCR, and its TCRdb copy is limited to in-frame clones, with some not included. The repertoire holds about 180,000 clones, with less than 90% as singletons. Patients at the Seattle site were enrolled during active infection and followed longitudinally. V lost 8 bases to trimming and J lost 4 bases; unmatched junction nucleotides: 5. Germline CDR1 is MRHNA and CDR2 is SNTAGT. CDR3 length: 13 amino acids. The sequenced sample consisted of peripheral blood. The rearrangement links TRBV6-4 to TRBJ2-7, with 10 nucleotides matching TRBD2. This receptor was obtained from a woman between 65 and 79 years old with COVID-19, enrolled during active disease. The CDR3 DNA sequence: TGTGCCAGCGCCCAGCGGGAGGGGTACGAGCAGTACTTC. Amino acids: CASAQREGYEQYF.